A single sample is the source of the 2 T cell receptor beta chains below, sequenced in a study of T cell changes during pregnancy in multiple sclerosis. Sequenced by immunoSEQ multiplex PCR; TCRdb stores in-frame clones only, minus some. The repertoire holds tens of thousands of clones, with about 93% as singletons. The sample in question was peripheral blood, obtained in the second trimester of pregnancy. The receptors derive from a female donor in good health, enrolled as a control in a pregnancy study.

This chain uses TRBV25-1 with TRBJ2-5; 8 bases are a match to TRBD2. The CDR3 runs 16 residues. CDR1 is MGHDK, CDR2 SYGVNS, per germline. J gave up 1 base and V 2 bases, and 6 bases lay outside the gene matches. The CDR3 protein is CASSEPGGVIQETQYF. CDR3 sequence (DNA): TGTGCCAGCAGTGAACCGGGGGGGGTCATCCAAGAGACCCAGTACTTC.

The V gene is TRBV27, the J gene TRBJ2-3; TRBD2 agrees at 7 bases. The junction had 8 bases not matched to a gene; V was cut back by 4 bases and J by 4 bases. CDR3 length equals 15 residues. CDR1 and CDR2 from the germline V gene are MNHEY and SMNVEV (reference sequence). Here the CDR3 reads CASSWTLGRADTQYF. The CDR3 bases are TGTGCCAGCAGTTGGACTCTGGGGAGGGCAGATACGCAGTATTTT.